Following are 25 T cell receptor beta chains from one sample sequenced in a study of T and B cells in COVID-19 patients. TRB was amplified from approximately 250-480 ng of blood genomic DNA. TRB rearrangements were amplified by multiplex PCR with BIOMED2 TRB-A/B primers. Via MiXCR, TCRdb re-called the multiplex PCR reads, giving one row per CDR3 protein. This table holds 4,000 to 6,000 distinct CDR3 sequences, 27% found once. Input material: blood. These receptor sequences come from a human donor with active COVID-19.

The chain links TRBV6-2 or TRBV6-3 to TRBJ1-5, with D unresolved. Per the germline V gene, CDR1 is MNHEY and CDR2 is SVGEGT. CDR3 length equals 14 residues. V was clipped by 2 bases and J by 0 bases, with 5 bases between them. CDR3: CASSYRRSNQPQHF. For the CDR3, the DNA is TGTGCCAGCAGTTACCGGCGTAGCAATCAGCCCCAGCATTTT.

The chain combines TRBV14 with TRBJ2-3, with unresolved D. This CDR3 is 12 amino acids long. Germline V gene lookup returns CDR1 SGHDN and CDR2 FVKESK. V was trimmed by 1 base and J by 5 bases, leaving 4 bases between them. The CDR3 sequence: CASSQAGDTQYF. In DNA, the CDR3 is TGTGCCAGCAGCCAAGCGGGAGATACGCAGTATTTT.

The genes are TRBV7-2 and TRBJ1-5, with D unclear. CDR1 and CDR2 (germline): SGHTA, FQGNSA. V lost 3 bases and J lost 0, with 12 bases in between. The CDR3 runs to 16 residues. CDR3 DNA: TGTGCCAGCAGCTTGGTAGGAGGTAATAGCAATCAGCCCCAGCATTTT. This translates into CASSLVGGNSNQPQHF.

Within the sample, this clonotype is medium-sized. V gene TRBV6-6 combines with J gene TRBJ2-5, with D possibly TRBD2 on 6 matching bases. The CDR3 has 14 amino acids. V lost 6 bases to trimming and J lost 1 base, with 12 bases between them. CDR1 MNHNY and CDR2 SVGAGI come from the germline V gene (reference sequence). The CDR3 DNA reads TGTGCCAGCAGCCGACGGGGGAGCCAAGAGACCCAGTACTTC. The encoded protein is CASSRRGSQETQYF.

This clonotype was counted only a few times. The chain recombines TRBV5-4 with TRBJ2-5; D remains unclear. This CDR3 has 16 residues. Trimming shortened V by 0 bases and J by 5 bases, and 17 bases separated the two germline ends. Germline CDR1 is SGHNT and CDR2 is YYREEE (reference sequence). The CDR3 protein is CASSLAPPGPRETQYF. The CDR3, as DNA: TGTGCCAGCAGCTTGGCCCCTCCGGGCCCCAGGGAGACCCAGTACTTC.

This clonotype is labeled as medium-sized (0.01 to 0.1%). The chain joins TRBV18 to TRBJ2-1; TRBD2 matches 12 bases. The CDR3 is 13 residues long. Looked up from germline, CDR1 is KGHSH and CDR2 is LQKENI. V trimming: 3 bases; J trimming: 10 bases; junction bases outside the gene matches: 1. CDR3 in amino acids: CASSPGTSGEQFF. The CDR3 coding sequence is TGTGCCAGCTCACCCGGGACTAGCGGGGAGCAGTTCTTC.

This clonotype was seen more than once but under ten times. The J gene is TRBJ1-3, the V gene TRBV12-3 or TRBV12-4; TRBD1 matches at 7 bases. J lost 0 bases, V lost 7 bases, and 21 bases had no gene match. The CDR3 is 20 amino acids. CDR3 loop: CASIWGSPWTGRNSGNTIYF. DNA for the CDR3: TGTGCCAGCATCTGGGGATCTCCATGGACAGGCCGCAACTCTGGAAACACCATATATTTT.

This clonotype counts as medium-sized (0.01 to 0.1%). The CDR3 coding sequence is TGTGCCAGCAGCTTACAGGGGGCGAGTGAGACCCAGTACTTC. Its translation is CASSLQGASETQYF. V and J are TRBV5-6 and TRBJ2-5; 9 nucleotides align to TRBD1. Per germline, CDR1 SGHDT and CDR2 YYEEEE. Germline trimming cut 2 bases from V and 5 bases from J; bases unmatched to any gene: 4. The CDR3 is made up of 14 amino acids.

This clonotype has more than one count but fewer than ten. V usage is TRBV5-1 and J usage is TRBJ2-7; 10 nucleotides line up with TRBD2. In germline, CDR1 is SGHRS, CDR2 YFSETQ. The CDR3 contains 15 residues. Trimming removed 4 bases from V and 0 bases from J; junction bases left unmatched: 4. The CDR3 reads CASSDTSGVSYEQYF. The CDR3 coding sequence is TGCGCCAGCAGCGACACTAGCGGGGTCTCCTACGAGCAGTACTTC.

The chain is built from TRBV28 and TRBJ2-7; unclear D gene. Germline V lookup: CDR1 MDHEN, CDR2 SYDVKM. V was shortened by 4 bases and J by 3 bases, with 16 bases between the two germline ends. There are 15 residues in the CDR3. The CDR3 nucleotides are TGTGCCAGCAGTTCCCCCGGTGGAGTTAACTACGAGCAGTACTTC. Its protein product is CASSSPGGVNYEQYF.

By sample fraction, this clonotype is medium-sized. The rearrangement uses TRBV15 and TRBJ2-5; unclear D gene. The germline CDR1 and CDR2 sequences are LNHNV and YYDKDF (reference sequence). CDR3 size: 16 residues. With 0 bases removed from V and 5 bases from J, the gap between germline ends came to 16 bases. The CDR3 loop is CATSRDVVGSGETQYF. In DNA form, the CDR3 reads TGTGCCACCAGCAGAGATGTGGTGGGAAGTGGGGAGACCCAGTACTTC.

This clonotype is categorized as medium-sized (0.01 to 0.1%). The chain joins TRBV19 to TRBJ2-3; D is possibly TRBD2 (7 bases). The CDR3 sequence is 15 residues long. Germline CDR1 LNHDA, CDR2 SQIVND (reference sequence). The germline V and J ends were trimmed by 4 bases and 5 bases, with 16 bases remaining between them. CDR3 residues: CASSTFRGAGDTQYF. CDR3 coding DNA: TGTGCCAGTAGTACCTTCCGGGGGGCAGGAGATACGCAGTATTTT. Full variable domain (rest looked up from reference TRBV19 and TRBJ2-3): DGGITQSPKYLFRKEGQNVTLSCEQNLNHDAMYWYRQDPGQGLRLIYYSQIVNDFQKGDIAEGYSVSREKKESFPLTVTSAQKNPTAFYLCASSTFRGAGDTQYFGPGTRLTVL.

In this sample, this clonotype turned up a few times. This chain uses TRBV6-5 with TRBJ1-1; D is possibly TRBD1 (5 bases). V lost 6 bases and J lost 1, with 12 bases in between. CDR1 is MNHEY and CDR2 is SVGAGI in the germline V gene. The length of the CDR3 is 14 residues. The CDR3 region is CASSETAWNTEAFF. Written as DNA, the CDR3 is TGTGCCAGCAGCGAGACAGCGTGGAACACTGAAGCTTTCTTT.

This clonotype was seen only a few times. In nucleotides, the CDR3 is TGTGCCAGCAGCCTTCTCAGGGGAAACACCATATATTTT. Translating it yields CASSLLRGNTIYF. The V gene is TRBV12-3 or TRBV12-4, the J gene TRBJ1-3; D is unresolved. This CDR3 is 13 amino acids long. V lost 6 bases and J lost 4, with 10 bases in between.

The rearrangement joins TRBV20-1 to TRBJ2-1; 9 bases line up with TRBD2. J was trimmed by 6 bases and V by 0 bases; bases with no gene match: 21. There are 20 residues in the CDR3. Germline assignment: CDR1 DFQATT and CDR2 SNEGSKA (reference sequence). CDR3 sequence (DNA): TGCAGTGCTAGAGATAGGAAAAAGCGGGAGGTCCGGTCCACGTTCAATGAGCAGTTCTTC. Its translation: CSARDRKKREVRSTFNEQFF.

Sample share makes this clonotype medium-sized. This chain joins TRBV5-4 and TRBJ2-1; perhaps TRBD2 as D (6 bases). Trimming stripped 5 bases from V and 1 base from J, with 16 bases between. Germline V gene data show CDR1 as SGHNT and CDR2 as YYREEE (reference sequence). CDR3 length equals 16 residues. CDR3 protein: CASSGGGDPSYNEQFF. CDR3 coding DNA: TGTGCCAGCAGTGGCGGAGGGGATCCTTCCTACAATGAGCAGTTCTTC.

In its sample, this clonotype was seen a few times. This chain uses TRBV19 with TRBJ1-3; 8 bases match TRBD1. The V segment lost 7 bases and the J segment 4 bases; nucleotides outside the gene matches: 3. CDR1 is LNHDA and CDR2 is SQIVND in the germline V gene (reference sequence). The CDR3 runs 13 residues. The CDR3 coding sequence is TGTGCCAGTATGCGGACAGGGGGAAACACCATATATTTT. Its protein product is CASMRTGGNTIYF. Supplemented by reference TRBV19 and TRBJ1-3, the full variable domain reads DGGITQSPKYLFRKEGQNVTLSCEQNLNHDAMYWYRQDPGQGLRLIYYSQIVNDFQKGDIAEGYSVSREKKESFPLTVTSAQKNPTAFYLCASMRTGGNTIYFGEGSWLTVV.

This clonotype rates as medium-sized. CDR3 DNA sequence: TGTGCCAGCAGTTATCGGGTGGAGGACTCTAATGAAAAACTGTTTTTT. This codes for CASSYRVEDSNEKLFF. The chain couples TRBV6-5 to TRBJ1-4; D is undetermined. The germline V and J ends were trimmed by 3 bases and 3 bases, with 14 bases remaining between them. This CDR3 comprises 16 residues. CDR1 is MNHEY and CDR2 is SVGAGI in the germline V gene.

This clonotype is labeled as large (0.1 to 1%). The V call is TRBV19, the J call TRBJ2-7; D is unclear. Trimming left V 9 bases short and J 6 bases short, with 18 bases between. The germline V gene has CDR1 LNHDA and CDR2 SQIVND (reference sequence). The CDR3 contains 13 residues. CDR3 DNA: TGTGCCAGCAGACGGACGGCCGAGGTCGAGCAGTACTTC. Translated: CASRRTAEVEQYF.

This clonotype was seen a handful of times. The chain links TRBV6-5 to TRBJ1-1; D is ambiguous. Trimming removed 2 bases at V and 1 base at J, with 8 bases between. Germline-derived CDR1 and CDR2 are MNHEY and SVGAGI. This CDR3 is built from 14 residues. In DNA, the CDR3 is TGTGCCAGCAGTTACGGGAGTTCGAACACTGAAGCTTTCTTT. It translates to CASSYGSSNTEAFF.

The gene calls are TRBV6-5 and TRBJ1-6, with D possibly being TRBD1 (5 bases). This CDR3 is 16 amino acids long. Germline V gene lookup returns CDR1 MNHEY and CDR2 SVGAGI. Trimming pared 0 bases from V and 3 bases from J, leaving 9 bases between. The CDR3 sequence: CASSYSGGGYNSPLHF. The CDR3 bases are TGTGCCAGCAGTTACTCGGGGGGTGGCTATAATTCACCCCTCCACTTT.

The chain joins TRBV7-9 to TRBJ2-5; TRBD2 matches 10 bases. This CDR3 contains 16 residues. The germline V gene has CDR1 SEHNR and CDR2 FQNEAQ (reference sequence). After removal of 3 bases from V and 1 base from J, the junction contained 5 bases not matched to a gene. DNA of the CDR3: TGTGCCAGCAGCTTCGGTAGCGGGAGGACCCAAGAGACCCAGTACTTC. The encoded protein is CASSFGSGRTQETQYF.

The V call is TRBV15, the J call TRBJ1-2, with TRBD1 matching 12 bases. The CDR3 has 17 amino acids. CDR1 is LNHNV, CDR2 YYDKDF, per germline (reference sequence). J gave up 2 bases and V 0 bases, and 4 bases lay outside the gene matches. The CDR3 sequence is CATSRDGTGGGNYGYTF. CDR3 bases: TGTGCCACCAGCAGAGATGGGACAGGGGGCGGGAACTATGGCTACACCTTC.

The chain's CDR3 is CASSPRQGPQETQYF. CDR3 sequence (DNA): TGTGCCAGCAGTCCCCGACAGGGTCCACAAGAGACCCAGTACTTC. The V gene is TRBV12-3 or TRBV12-4, the J gene TRBJ2-5, with TRBD1 matching 7 bases. V was pared by 5 bases and J by 2 bases, with 8 bases of the junction left unmatched. The CDR3 runs to 15 residues.

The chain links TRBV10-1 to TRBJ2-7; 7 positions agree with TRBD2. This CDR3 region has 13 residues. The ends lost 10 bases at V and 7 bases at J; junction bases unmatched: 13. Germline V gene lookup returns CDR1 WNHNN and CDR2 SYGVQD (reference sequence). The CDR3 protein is CATRARENSEQYF. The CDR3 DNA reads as TGCGCCACCCGGGCGCGGGAGAATTCGGAGCAGTACTTC.